One T cell receptor (beta chain) is described in this entry. Germline loops: CDR1 SGHRS, CDR2 YFSETQ. Losses at the gene ends were 6 bases for V and 3 bases for J; bases not matched to a gene: 6. The CDR3 consists of 14 residues. This sample stems from a study of OX40 agonist ivuxolimab in advanced cancers. Measured with immunoSEQ multiplex PCR; TCRdb has only the in-frame clones, and not every one. Of about 120,000 clones listed, about 93% were seen once; the top ten hold roughly 0.15%. The chain recombines TRBV5-1 with TRBJ2-7; TRBD1 agrees at 10 bases. This material consisted of CD4+ or CD8+ T cells sorted from blood, taken in a trial of the OX40 agonist ivuxolimab. The receptor's source is an adult with an advanced solid tumor such as melanoma, head and neck, liver or kidney cancer. The CDR3 nucleotides read TGCGCCAGCACCCCGTGGACAGGGGGCTACGAGCAGTACTTC. It is translated as CASTPWTGGYEQYF.